The 12 T cell receptor beta chains below were found in one sample sequenced in a study of technical replicates of blood from a handful of donors. Generated by immunoSEQ multiplex PCR, the TCRdb table keeps only in-frame clones and is missing some. The sample consists of roughly 70,000 clones, approximately 90% of them appearing once. The specimen was PBMCs. The receptor source for this set is a human donor in good health. Some clones in this sample may be carry-over from other donors' samples.

The chain links TRBV7-2 to TRBJ2-1; 10 positions match TRBD2. The CDR3 totals 17 residues. CDR1 and CDR2 (germline): SGHTA, FQGNSA. J gave up 5 bases and V 0 bases, and 7 bases lay outside the gene matches. The CDR3 protein is CASSLARRTSGDNEQFF. Here the CDR3 DNA reads TGTGCCAGCAGCTTAGCGCGTAGGACTAGCGGAGACAATGAGCAGTTCTTC.

This sequence joins TRBV5-4 and TRBJ2-5; the match to TRBD2 covers 7 bases. CDR3 size: 16 residues. Germline CDR1 is SGHNT and CDR2 is YYREEE (reference sequence). V trimming: 4 bases; J trimming: 5 bases; junction bases outside the gene matches: 14. The CDR3 nucleotides read TGTGCCAGCAGCCCGTTGCCATGGGGGGGAGCGGAGACCCAGTACTTC. Translating gives CASSPLPWGGAETQYF.

This clone showed up just a few times. The chain links TRBV18 to TRBJ1-2; no reliable D call. CDR1 is KGHSH, CDR2 LQKENI, per germline. This CDR3 has 13 residues. The germline V and J ends were trimmed by 3 bases and 2 bases, with 7 bases remaining between them. This CDR3 reads CASSPSGNYGYTF. In nucleotides, the CDR3 is TGTGCCAGCTCACCCTCGGGGAACTATGGCTACACCTTC.

This chain connects TRBV5-1 to TRBJ2-7; D uncertain. The CDR3 runs to 14 residues. Germline CDR1 is SGHRS and CDR2 is YFSETQ. Trimming removed 0 bases at V and 2 bases at J, with 9 bases between. The CDR3 sequence: CASSLDGQPYEQYF. For the CDR3, the DNA is TGCGCCAGCAGCTTGGACGGTCAACCCTACGAGCAGTACTTC. Together with reference TRBV5-1 and TRBJ2-7, the CDR3 gives the full variable domain: KAGVTQTPRYLIKTRGQQVTLSCSPISGHRSVSWYQQTPGQGLQFLFEYFSETQRNKGNFPGRFSGRQFSNSRSEMNVSTLELGDSALYLCASSLDGQPYEQYFGPGTRLTVT.

The genes are TRBV27 and TRBJ2-1; possibly TRBD2 for D (6 bases). This CDR3 is built from 16 residues. Trimming left V 4 bases short and J 2 bases short, with 15 bases between. From germline, CDR1 is MNHEY and CDR2 SMNVEV (reference sequence). In DNA, the CDR3 is TGTGCCAGCAGTTCAATGACTAGAGGGACCTACAATGAGCAGTTCTTC. Translation: CASSSMTRGTYNEQFF.

The chain employs TRBV7-9 and TRBJ2-1; 9 positions match TRBD1. This CDR3 spans 16 amino acids. V lost 5 bases, J lost 8 bases, and 13 bases stayed unmatched. Germline V gives CDR1 SEHNR, CDR2 FQNEAQ (reference sequence). CDR3 protein: CASSTSTGQGIYEQFF. Here the CDR3 DNA reads TGTGCCAGCAGCACCTCTACAGGACAGGGGATTTATGAGCAGTTCTTC. Full variable domain (outside the CDR3, taken from reference TRBV7-9 and TRBJ2-1): DTGVSQNPRHKITKRGQNVTFRCDPISEHNRLYWYRQTLGQGPEFLTYFQNEAQLEKSRLLSDRFSAERPKGSFSTLEIQRTEQGDSAMYLCASSTSTGQGIYEQFFGPGTRLTVL.

The chain recombines TRBV7-2 with TRBJ2-1; tentative D call: TRBD2 (5 bases). The CDR3 is made up of 12 amino acids. CDR1 and CDR2 from the germline V gene are SGHTA and FQGNSA. The V and J ends lost 4 bases and 14 bases respectively, with 15 bases between them. CDR3 residues: CASSSTRERKFF. CDR3 in DNA: TGTGCCAGCAGCTCAACTAGGGAGAGGAAGTTCTTC.

J is TRBJ1-6 and V is TRBV7-3, with 7 bases fitting TRBD1. This CDR3 region has 15 residues. J was trimmed by 5 bases and V by 4 bases; bases with no gene match: 5. Looked up from germline, CDR1 is SGHTA and CDR2 is FQGTGA. The CDR3 is CASSSQGRHNSPLHF. DNA for the CDR3: TGTGCCAGCAGCTCACAGGGGAGACATAATTCACCCCTCCACTTT.

This chain links TRBV7-9 with TRBJ2-7; 7 bases fit TRBD2. The CDR3 is 14 residues long. V gave up 2 bases and J gave up 4 bases; unmatched junction bases: 5. Germline assignment: CDR1 SEHNR and CDR2 FQNEAQ (reference sequence). CDR3 sequence (DNA): TGTGCCAGCAGCTTATCCAGCGGGGTATACGAGCAGTACTTC. This translates into CASSLSSGVYEQYF.

CDR3 loop: CASTLRHRGHRPANYGYTF. The CDR3 DNA reads as TGTGCCAGTACCCTAAGACACAGGGGGCACCGCCCAGCTAACTATGGCTACACCTTC. The rearrangement joins TRBV19 to TRBJ1-2, with TRBD1 matching 9 bases. V lost 7 bases, J lost 0 bases, and 18 bases stayed unmatched. The CDR3 runs to 19 residues. In germline, CDR1 is LNHDA, CDR2 SQIVND (reference sequence).

The chain recombines TRBV15 with TRBJ2-3, with 10 bases lining up with TRBD2. This CDR3 spans 16 amino acids. Germline V CDR1 and CDR2: LNHNV, YYDKDF (reference sequence). Germline trimming cut 11 bases from V and 3 bases from J; bases unmatched to any gene: 14. CDR3 sequence reads: CAARSGLAGATDTQYF. In DNA form, the CDR3 reads TGTGCCGCCCGCAGCGGGCTAGCGGGAGCAACAGATACGCAGTATTTT.

CDR3 DNA: TGTGCCACCAGCGGGACAGGGATAAATGAGCAGTTCTTC. This gives the protein CATSGTGINEQFF. The V call is TRBV15, the J call TRBJ2-1, with 9 bases aligning to TRBD1. CDR1 is LNHNV, CDR2 YYDKDF, per germline (reference sequence). The CDR3 has 13 residues. The V segment lost 5 bases and the J segment 7 bases; nucleotides outside the gene matches: 3. Complete variable domain (other parts from reference TRBV15 and TRBJ2-1): DAMVIQNPRYQVTQFGKPVTLSCSQTLNHNVMYWYQQKSSQAPKLLFHYYDKDFNNEADTPDNFQSRRPNTSFCFLDIRSPGLGDTAMYLCATSGTGINEQFFGPGTRLTVL.